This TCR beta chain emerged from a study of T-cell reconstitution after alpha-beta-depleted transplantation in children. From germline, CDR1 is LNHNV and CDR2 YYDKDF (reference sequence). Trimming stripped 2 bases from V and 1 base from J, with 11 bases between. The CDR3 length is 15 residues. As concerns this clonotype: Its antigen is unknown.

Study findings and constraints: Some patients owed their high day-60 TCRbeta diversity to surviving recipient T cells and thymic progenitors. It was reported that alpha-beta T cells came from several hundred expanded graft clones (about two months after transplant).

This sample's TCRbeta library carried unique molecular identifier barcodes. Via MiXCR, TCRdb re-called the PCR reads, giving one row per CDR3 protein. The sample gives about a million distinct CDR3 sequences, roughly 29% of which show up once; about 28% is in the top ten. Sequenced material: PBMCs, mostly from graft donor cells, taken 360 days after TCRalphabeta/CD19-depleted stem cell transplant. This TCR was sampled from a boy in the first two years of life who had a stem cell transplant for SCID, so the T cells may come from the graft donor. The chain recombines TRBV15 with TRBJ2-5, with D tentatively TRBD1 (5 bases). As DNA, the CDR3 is TGTGCCACCAGCAGATCTCCCGACAGCCAAGAGACCCAGTACTTC. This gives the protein CATSRSPDSQETQYF.